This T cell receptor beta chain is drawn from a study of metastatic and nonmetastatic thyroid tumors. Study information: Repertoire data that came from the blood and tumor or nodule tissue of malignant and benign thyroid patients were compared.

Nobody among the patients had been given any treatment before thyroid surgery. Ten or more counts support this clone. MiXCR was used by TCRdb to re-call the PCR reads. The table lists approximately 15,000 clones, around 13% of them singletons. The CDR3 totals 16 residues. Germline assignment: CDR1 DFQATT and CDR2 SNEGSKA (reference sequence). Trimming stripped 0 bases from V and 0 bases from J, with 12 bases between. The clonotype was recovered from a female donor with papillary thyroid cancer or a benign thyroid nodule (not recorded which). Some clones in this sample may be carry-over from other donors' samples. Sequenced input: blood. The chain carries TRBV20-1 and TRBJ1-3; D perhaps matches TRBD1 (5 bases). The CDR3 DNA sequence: TGCAGTGCTAGAGATTATACAGGCCTCTCTGGAAACACCATATATTTT. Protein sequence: CSARDYTGLSGNTIYF.